One and the same sample provided the 13 T cell receptor beta chains below, sequenced in a study of brain T cells in children with intractable seizures. Time point given: blood from clinic visit 5 months post-surgery; TSC patient then seizure free. Clones were sequenced by immunoSEQ multiplex PCR, and TCRdb holds only the in-frame ones, with some missing. The sample has about 340,000 clones, about 93% seen once; the top ten hold about 6%. Sequences were derived from peripheral blood, sampled more than 4 months after surgery. All receptors derive from a boy in the first two years of life with tuberous sclerosis and intractable seizures.

This chain joins TRBV4-1 and TRBJ1-2, with D hard to call. V was trimmed by 3 bases and J by 8 bases, leaving 19 bases between them. Germline CDR1 MGHRA, CDR2 YSYEKL. CDR3 size: 15 residues. This CDR3 is CASSHPGNLKAGYTF. CDR3 DNA sequence: TGCGCCAGCAGCCATCCCGGAAACCTCAAGGCCGGCTACACCTTC.

The chain has TRBV6-5 and TRBJ1-1; 7 nucleotides line up with TRBD1. Looked up from germline, CDR1 is MNHEY and CDR2 is SVGAGI. The V gene end was trimmed by 7 bases and the J gene end by 4 bases; junction bases not matched to a gene: 6. This CDR3 spans 13 amino acids. The CDR3 nucleotides read TGTGCCAGCACCCTCAACAGGGGCACTGAAGCTTTCTTT. This encodes CASTLNRGTEAFF.

This rearrangement joins TRBV7-2 to TRBJ2-1, with 10 bases identical to TRBD2. V lost 2 bases, J lost 8 bases, and 9 bases stayed unmatched. Per germline, CDR1 SGHTA and CDR2 FQGNSA. This CDR3 comprises 16 residues. The CDR3: CASSLIPGLAIDEQFF. The CDR3 DNA reads as TGTGCCAGCAGCTTAATCCCGGGACTAGCGATCGATGAGCAGTTCTTC.

This clone was observed a few times. The V and J genes are TRBV19 and TRBJ2-7; D may correspond to TRBD1 or TRBD2 (5 bases each). CDR1 is LNHDA, CDR2 SQIVND, per germline (reference sequence). The CDR3 has 13 residues. V lost 5 bases and J 12 bases, leaving 20 bases between the germline ends. The CDR3 loop is CASSLPGTHGRYF. CDR3 nucleotides: TGTGCCAGTAGTCTCCCGGGGACCCACGGCAGGTACTTC.

V gene TRBV25-1 combines with J gene TRBJ1-1; D not resolved. Germline V gene sequence: CDR1 MGHDK, CDR2 SYGVNS. The CDR3 has 15 residues. V was clipped by 2 bases and J by 0 bases, with 10 bases between them. For the CDR3, the DNA is TGTGCCAGCAGTGAAGAATTGGCCGTGAACACTGAAGCTTTCTTT. It translates to CASSEELAVNTEAFF.

The J gene is TRBJ1-2, the V gene TRBV24-1, with a possible D match to TRBD1 (5 bases). The CDR3 is 13 residues long. Germline assignment: CDR1 KGHDR and CDR2 SFDVKD. V shed 7 bases and J shed 8 bases, with 16 bases lying between them. CDR3 bases: TGTGCCACCAGCCCCCACAGGCTGGGGGGCTACACCTTC. Protein sequence: CATSPHRLGGYTF.

This rearrangement joins TRBV12-3 or TRBV12-4 to TRBJ2-5, with D hard to call. CDR3 size: 13 residues. V lost 5 bases, J lost 4 bases, and 11 bases lay in between. The DNA of the CDR3 is TGTGCCAGCAGTCTCCAAGGTGGAGAGACCCAGTACTTC. Translated, it gives CASSLQGGETQYF.

The rearrangement uses TRBV7-9 and TRBJ2-3; TRBD1 aligns across 9 bases. After removal of 5 bases from V and 2 bases from J, the junction contained 2 bases not matched to a gene. CDR1 and CDR2 (germline): SEHNR, FQNEAQ (reference sequence). The CDR3 is 14 amino acids. The CDR3 DNA reads as TGTGCCAGCAGCCGGGACAGGGACACAGATACGCAGTATTTT. Amino acids: CASSRDRDTDTQYF.

J is TRBJ2-7 and V is TRBV4-1; TRBD2 matches 8 bases. Germline lookup yields CDR1 MGHRA and CDR2 YSYEKL. V lost 0 bases to trimming and J lost 5 bases; unmatched junction nucleotides: 9. The CDR3 has 16 amino acids. DNA for the CDR3: TGCGCCAGCAGCCAAGATGTTGCGGGAGGTCCCCACGAGCAGTACTTC. Translation gives CASSQDVAGGPHEQYF.

The J gene is TRBJ1-1, the V gene TRBV27; TRBD1 agrees at 7 bases. The CDR3 totals 14 residues. Losses at the gene ends were 10 bases for V and 1 base for J; bases not matched to a gene: 9. Germline V lookup: CDR1 MNHEY, CDR2 SMNVEV (reference sequence). The CDR3 sequence is CATQPGQRNTEAFF. CDR3 DNA sequence: TGTGCCACCCAACCGGGACAGCGGAACACTGAAGCTTTCTTT.

The chain joins TRBV4-1 to TRBJ2-1; D not resolved. The germline gives CDR1 MGHRA, CDR2 YSYEKL. Trimming stripped 1 base from V and 4 bases from J, with 2 bases between. The CDR3 is 12 residues long. The CDR3 nucleotides are TGCGCCAGCAGCCAAGGTTACAATGAGCAGTTCTTC. Protein: CASSQGYNEQFF.

This chain uses TRBV7-8 with TRBJ1-5; D may be TRBD1 (5 bases). The V end was cut by 2 bases, the J end by 6 bases, with 8 bases between. The CDR3 extends over 13 amino acids. Germline values: CDR1 SGHVS, CDR2 FQNEAQ. The CDR3 coding sequence is TGTGCCAGCAGCTTAAGACAGATTCAGCCCCAGCATTTT. Protein product: CASSLRQIQPQHF.

The V gene is TRBV18, the J gene TRBJ2-1; D perhaps matches TRBD1 (6 bases). Germline values: CDR1 KGHSH, CDR2 LQKENI. Between the trimmed V and J ends, which lost 3 bases and 5 bases, there was a span of 11 bases. The CDR3 totals 14 residues. DNA of the CDR3: TGTGCCAGCTCACCGGACAGAAACGACAATGAGCAGTTCTTC. Protein product: CASSPDRNDNEQFF. The full variable domain, rest sourced from reference TRBV18 and TRBJ2-1, is NAGVMQNPRHLVRRRGQEARLRCSPMKGHSHVYWYRQLPEEGLKFMVYLQKENIIDESGMPKERFSAEFPKEGPSILRIQQVVRGDSAAYFCASSPDRNDNEQFFGPGTRLTVL.